This TCR beta chain was found in a study of T cell responses to AZD1222 COVID-19 vaccine listed by TCRdb under 2021. Regarding the study in general: AZD1222 recipients whose second dose came at about 4 weeks and those whose second dose came at about 12 weeks were combined into one group, since spike-specific TCR depth and breadth did not differ between the two schedules. A total of just over 230 trial participants underwent TCR sequencing, of whom 207 had received two doses of AZD1222 and approximately 25 had received two doses of the MenACWY control vaccine. Trial participants were enrolled by age into 18-55, 56-69 and 70-plus year subgroups, with around 140, 26 and 57 TCR-sequenced participants respectively.

The investigation overall reported the following: Participants were mostly white British, with more females than males. The authors suggested clonal diversity may have been underestimated. The whole spike protein was spanned by vaccine-associated CD4 TCRs, and dominant responses were seen in regions 160-218 and 743-854. Conclusions about previously exposed vaccinees are limited, since just five or six AZD1222 recipients were seropositive for SARS-CoV-2 at baseline. Nearly half of unique spike-specific TCRs reportedly recognized epitopes outside regions mutated in the B.1.351 and B.1.1.7 variants. The 56-69-year group was small, and its depth increase did not reach significance, likely because of low power. Because no day 14 peak-response samples were available, repertoires were characterized only after the peak T cell response. Spike-specific TCR breadth and depth rose significantly after two AZD1222 doses compared with day 0 and with MenACWY recipients.

The CDR3 regions of human TCRbeta chains were subjected to immunosequencing. Turning to the authors' computational methods: Repertoire TCRs were matched against a reference library of SARS-CoV-2-specific TCRs generated with the MIRA antigen-specificity platform. Breadth meant the fraction of unique TCRs that were SARS-CoV-2-associated, whereas depth meant the fraction of total T cells that were SARS-CoV-2-associated. Each spike-specific TCR was assigned to its reactive spike region and to a CD4 or CD8 class using the MIRA data. Log10-transformed breadth and depth values were compared by one-way ANOVA with Sidak's multiple comparisons tests. The source is immuneACCESS, and TCRdb retained only in-frame sequences with V and J called. Part of the clones is not carried over; for the studies checked, unresolved V genes explain less than half of this, and the remainder is unexplained. That table is the source of V, J and clone size, and D and trimming were worked out from the DNA. The table for this sample lists some 120,000 clones; 90% to 95% of them were counted only once. The ten biggest clones cover under 3.5% of the sample.

According to the study, the label for this sample's time point signals: baseline before first vaccination. The vaccinee samples were drawn from two UK trials, COV001 and COV002, one of which was a single-blind randomized controlled phase 2/3 trial testing AZD1222 (ChAdOx1 nCoV-19) in healthy adults. For TCRbeta chain sequencing, PBMC samples were collected from trial participants at day 0 and at day 28 after the second dose. The CDR3 covers 16 residues, taking in both the cysteine and the phenylalanine. Here the CDR3 DNA is all that survives: 48 bases in frame from base 1. After removal of 4 bases from V and 3 bases from J, the junction retains 7 bases not matched to a gene. The germline V gene sets CDR1 to KGHSY and CDR2 to FQNENV. Comment on this clone: The target of this receptor is not known. No clone much larger than this one lies a single base away; base qualities are absent.

The V and J segments used are TRBV16 and TRBJ1-5, and TRBD1 matches 9 of the central bases. Sample: peripheral blood, taken on day 0 of AZD1222 vaccination. This TCR came from an adult in good health. Here is the DNA: TGTGCCAGCAGCCCCGCAGGACAGGGGATCAATCAGCCCCAGCATTTT. This is translated as CASSPAGQGINQPQHF.